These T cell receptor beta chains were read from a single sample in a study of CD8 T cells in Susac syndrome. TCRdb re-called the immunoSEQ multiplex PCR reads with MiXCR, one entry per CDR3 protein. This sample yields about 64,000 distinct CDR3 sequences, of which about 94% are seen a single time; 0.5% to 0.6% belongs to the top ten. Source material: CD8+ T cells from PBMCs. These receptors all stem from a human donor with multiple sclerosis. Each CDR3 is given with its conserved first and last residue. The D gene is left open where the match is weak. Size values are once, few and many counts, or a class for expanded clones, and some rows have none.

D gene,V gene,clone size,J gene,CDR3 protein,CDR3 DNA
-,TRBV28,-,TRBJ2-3,CASSWTPAMADTQYF,TGTGCCAGCAGTTGGACCCCCGCTATGGCAGATACGCAGTATTTT
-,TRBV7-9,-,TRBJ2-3,CASSTFADTQYF,TGTGCCAGCAGCACCTTCGCAGATACGCAGTATTTT
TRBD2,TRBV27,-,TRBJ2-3,CASSYGLGVTDTQYF,TGTGCCAGCAGCTATGGACTAGGGGTCACAGATACGCAGTATTTT
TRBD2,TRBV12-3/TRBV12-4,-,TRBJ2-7,CASSFGAGGREQYF,TGTGCCAGCAGTTTTGGGGCGGGGGGGCGCGAGCAGTACTTC
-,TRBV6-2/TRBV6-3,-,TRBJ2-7,CASSYGETYEQYF,TGTGCCAGCAGTTACGGAGAAACCTACGAGCAGTACTTC
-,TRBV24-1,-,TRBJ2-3,CATSDFGESGTTDTQYF,TGTGCCACCAGTGATTTTGGCGAGTCGGGAACCACAGATACGCAGTATTTT
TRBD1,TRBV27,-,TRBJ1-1,CASSLSPTGVAEAFF,TGTGCCAGCAGTTTATCGCCGACAGGGGTGGCTGAAGCTTTCTTT
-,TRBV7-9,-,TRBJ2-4,CASSSGAKNIQYF,TGTGCCAGCAGCTCGGGAGCCAAAAACATTCAGTACTTC
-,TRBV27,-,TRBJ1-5,CASSFGLNQPQHF,TGTGCCAGCAGTTTTGGACTCAATCAGCCCCAGCATTTT
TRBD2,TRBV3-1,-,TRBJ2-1,CASSQDGTSGVRYNEQFF,TGTGCCAGCAGCCAAGACGGGACTAGCGGGGTCAGGTACAATGAGCAGTTCTTC
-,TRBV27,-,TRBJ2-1,CASSLSAENEQFF,TGTGCCAGCAGTCTCTCGGCGGAGAATGAGCAGTTCTTC
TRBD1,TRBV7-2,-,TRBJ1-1,CASSPRGQTNTEAFF,TGTGCCAGCAGCCCTAGGGGACAGACGAACACTGAAGCTTTCTTT
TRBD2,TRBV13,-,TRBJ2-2,CASRLGGTNTGELFF,TGTGCCAGCAGGCTGGGAGGGACGAACACCGGGGAGCTGTTTTTT
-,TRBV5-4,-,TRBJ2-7,CASSLWGALSYEQYF,TGTGCCAGCAGCTTGTGGGGGGCCCTCTCCTACGAGCAGTACTTC
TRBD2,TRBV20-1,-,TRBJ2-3,CSARKAGSGDTQYF,TGCAGTGCTAGAAAAGCGGGATCTGGAGATACGCAGTATTTT
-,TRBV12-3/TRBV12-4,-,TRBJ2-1,CASSFQGRYNEQFF,TGTGCCAGCAGTTTCCAGGGTCGTTACAATGAGCAGTTCTTC
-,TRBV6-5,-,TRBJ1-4,CASRVGNEKLFF,TGTGCCAGCAGAGTCGGAAATGAAAAACTGTTTTTT
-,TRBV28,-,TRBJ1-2,CASSAHTELGYTF,TGTGCCAGCAGCGCTCACACGGAATTGGGCTACACCTTC
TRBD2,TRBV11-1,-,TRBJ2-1,CASSIAGGPSYNEQFF,TGTGCCAGCAGCATAGCGGGAGGGCCCTCCTACAATGAGCAGTTCTTC
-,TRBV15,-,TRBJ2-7,CATSTTSRDIPYEQYF,TGTGCCACCAGCACAACGTCCCGGGACATTCCGTACGAGCAGTACTTC
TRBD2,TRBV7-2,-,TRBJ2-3,CASSLPSGSGSDTQYF,TGTGCCAGCAGCTTACCTAGCGGGAGTGGGTCAGATACGCAGTATTTT
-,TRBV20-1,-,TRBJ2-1,CSARPGEGFNEQFF,TGCAGTGCTAGGCCAGGGGAAGGTTTCAATGAGCAGTTCTTC
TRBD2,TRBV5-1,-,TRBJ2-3,CASSFSSGIDTQYF,TGCGCCAGCAGCTTCTCTAGCGGGATAGATACGCAGTATTTT
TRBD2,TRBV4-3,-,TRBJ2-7,CASSHLAGSPYEQYF,TGCGCCAGCAGCCACCTAGCGGGCTCTCCCTACGAGCAGTACTTC
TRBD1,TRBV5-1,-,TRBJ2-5,CASRLDRETQYF,TGCGCCAGCAGATTGGACAGGGAGACCCAGTACTTC
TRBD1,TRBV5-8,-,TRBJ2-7,CASSLGQGFSYEQYF,TGTGCCAGCAGCCTGGGACAGGGATTCTCCTACGAGCAGTACTTC
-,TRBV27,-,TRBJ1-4,CASSPGYPNEKLFF,TGTGCCAGCAGCCCGGGGTACCCAAATGAAAAACTGTTTTTT
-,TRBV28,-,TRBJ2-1,CASSKSYNEQFF,TGTGCCAGCAGTAAATCCTACAATGAGCAGTTCTTC
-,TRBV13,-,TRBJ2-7,CASSQGQYEQYF,TGTGCCAGCAGCCAAGGACAGTACGAGCAGTACTTC
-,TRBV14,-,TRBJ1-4,CASSQYEGDEKLFF,TGTGCCAGTAGCCAATATGAAGGCGATGAAAAACTGTTTTTT
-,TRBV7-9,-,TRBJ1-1,CASSLGPTVNTEAFF,TGTGCCAGCAGCTTGGGACCGACAGTGAACACTGAAGCTTTCTTT
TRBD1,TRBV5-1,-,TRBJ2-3,CASSLMGQGNTDTQYF,TGCGCCAGCAGCTTGATGGGACAGGGGAACACAGATACGCAGTATTTT
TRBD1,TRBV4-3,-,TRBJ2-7,CASSFRDREPSYEQYF,TGCGCCAGCAGCTTCAGGGACAGGGAGCCCTCCTACGAGCAGTACTTC
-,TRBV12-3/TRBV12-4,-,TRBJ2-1,CASSLEGLINEQFF,TGTGCCAGCAGTTTAGAGGGTCTAATCAATGAGCAGTTCTTC
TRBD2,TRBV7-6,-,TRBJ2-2,CASSLGGGGTGELFF,TGTGCCAGCAGCTTAGGTGGCGGGGGTACCGGGGAGCTGTTTTTT
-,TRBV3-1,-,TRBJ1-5,CASSQGWEQPQHF,TGTGCCAGCAGCCAAGGATGGGAGCAGCCCCAGCATTTT
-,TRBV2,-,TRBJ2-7,CASSAARNEQYF,TGTGCCAGCAGCGCCGCACGAAACGAGCAGTACTTC
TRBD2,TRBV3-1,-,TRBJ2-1,CASSQDSSGTYNEQFF,TGTGCCAGCAGCCAAGATTCTAGCGGCACTTACAATGAGCAGTTCTTC
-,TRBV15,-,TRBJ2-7,CATSTTVNSYEQYF,TGTGCCACCAGCACGACAGTAAACTCCTACGAGCAGTACTTC
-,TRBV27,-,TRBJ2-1,CASSSGTGEGEQFF,TGTGCCAGCAGTTCGGGCACAGGGGAGGGTGAGCAGTTCTTC
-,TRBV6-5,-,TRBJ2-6,CASSYRVTGANVLTF,TGTGCCAGCAGTTACAGGGTTACTGGGGCCAACGTCCTGACTTTC
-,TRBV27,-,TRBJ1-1,CASSLTRDGEAFF,TGTGCCAGCAGCTTGACCCGGGACGGTGAAGCTTTCTTT
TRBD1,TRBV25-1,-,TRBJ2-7,CASAYGTGSYEQYF,TGTGCCAGCGCTTACGGGACAGGGTCCTACGAGCAGTACTTC
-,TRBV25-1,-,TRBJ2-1,CASSEYRAGGGEQFF,TGTGCCAGCAGTGAATATCGGGCAGGAGGAGGTGAGCAGTTCTTC
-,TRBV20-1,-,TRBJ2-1,CSASESAGNSYNEQFF,TGCAGTGCTAGTGAGTCGGCGGGGAACTCCTACAATGAGCAGTTCTTC
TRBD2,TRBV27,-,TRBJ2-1,CASSLVSGNTYNEQFF,TGTGCCAGCAGCCTCGTTAGCGGGAACACCTACAATGAGCAGTTCTTC
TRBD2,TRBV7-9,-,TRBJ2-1,CASSLALAVGYNEQFF,TGTGCCAGCAGCTTGGCGCTAGCGGTGGGCTACAATGAGCAGTTCTTC
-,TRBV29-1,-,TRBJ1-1,CSVLGRDTEAFF,TGCAGCGTCCTAGGTCGGGACACTGAAGCTTTCTTT
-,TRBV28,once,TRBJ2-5,CASSLSEETQYF,TGTGCCAGCAGTTTATCGGAAGAGACCCAGTACTTC
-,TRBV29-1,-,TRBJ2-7,CSVKGGNFGYEQYF,TGCAGCGTCAAGGGCGGCAATTTCGGATACGAGCAGTACTTC
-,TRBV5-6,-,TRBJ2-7,CASSFGNSYEQYF,TGTGCCAGCAGCTTCGGAAATAGTTACGAGCAGTACTTC
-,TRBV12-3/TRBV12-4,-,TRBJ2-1,CASSSKDFYNEQFF,TGTGCCAGCAGTTCCAAGGACTTTTACAATGAGCAGTTCTTC
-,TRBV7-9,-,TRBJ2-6,CASSVAGSSGANVLTF,TGTGCCAGCAGCGTCGCAGGGTCATCTGGGGCCAACGTCCTGACTTTC
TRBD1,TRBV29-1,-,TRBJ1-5,CSVGTGGNQPQHF,TGCAGCGTTGGCACAGGGGGCAATCAGCCCCAGCATTTT
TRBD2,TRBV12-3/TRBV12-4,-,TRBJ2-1,CASSPSGGAHEQFF,TGTGCCAGCAGTCCTAGCGGGGGGGCCCATGAGCAGTTCTTC